Here is one T cell receptor beta chain with its context. Its antigen is still unknown. A read error may produce the germline difference seen at one junction end. Per the germline V gene, CDR1 is SGHTA and CDR2 is FQGNSA. This CDR3 region has 15 residues. The authors ran a second PCR of about 6 to 11 cycles using a sample-barcoded 5' primer and a J-beta primer mix. Each of the cDNA molecules was tagged by a template-switch adaptor with 12 random nucleotides. A single record per CDR3 protein comes from TCRdb applying MiXCR to the 5' RACE reads. Among roughly 500,000 distinct CDR3 sequences listed, 25% to 30% were seen once. The sample comes from a study of blood T cells in healthy people across ages. Study-level findings and limits: Unknown CMV status may confound age-related changes in expanded clones.

The draw of peripheral blood yielded ten milliliters from each donor. RNA extraction gave at least 5 micrograms of total RNA per sample. The receptor was isolated from a woman in her 70s in good health. The material sequenced was blood. The chain has TRBV7-2 and TRBJ1-2; 8 bases match TRBD1. Here the CDR3 DNA reads TGTGCCAACAGCTTTCAACAGGGGGTGTTGTATGGCTACACCTTC. Amino acid sequence: CANSFQQGVLYGYTF.